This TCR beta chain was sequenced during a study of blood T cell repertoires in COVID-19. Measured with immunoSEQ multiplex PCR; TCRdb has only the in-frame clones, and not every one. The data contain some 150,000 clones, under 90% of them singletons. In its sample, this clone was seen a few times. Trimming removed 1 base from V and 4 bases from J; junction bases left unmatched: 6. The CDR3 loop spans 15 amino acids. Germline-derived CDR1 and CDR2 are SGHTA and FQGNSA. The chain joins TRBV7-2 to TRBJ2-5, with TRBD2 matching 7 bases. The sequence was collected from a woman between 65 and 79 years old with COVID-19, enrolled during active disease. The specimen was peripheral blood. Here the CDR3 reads CASSLDWTSRETQYF. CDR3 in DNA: TGTGCCAGCAGCTTAGATTGGACTAGTCGAGAGACCCAGTACTTC.